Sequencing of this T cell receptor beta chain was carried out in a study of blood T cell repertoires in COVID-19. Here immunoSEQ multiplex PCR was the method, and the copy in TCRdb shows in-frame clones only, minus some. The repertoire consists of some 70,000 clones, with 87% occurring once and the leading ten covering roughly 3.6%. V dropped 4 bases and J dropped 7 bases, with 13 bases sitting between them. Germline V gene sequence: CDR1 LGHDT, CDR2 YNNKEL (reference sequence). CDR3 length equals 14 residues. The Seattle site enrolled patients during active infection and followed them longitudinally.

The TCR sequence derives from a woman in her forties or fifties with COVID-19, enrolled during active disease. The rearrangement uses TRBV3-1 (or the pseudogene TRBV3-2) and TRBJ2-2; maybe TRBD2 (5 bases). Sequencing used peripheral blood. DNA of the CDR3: TGTGCCAGCAGCCCCGGAGGCCGGGGCGGGGAGCTGTTTTTT. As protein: CASSPGGRGGELFF.